A selection of T cell receptor beta chains follows, all from one sample in a study of PD-L1 blockade in urothelial cancer. Measured with immunoSEQ multiplex PCR; TCRdb has only the in-frame clones, and not every one. The profile shows nearly 45,000 clones, 70% to 90% of them singletons. The sequencing here drew on PBMCs, taken around atezolizumab (anti-PD-L1) treatment. All receptors come from a donor aged 40 or over with urothelial cancer. CDR3s include the opening cysteine and the closing phenylalanine or tryptophan. The order of the fields is CDR3 protein, CDR3 DNA, J gene, V gene, D gene, clone size. The D gene is left open where the match is weak. Part of the rows lack a size; the others show once, few, many or a class for expanded clones.

CDR3: CASSLSPGTAYGYTF; DNA: TGTGCCAGCAGCTTATCACCGGGGACAGCATATGGCTACACCTTC; J: TRBJ1-2; V: TRBV7-2; D: TRBD1; size: -
CDR3: CASSDEGATEAFF; DNA: TGTGCCAGCAGTGATGAGGGGGCCACTGAAGCTTTCTTT; J: TRBJ1-1; V: TRBV2; D: TRBD1; size: -
CDR3: CASSLKRTDTQYF; DNA: TGTGCCAGCAGCTTAAAGCGCACAGATACGCAGTATTTT; J: TRBJ2-3; V: TRBV7-6; D: -; size: -
CDR3: CATSRGREPYNEQFF; DNA: TGTGCCACCAGCAGGGGGCGGGAGCCCTACAATGAGCAGTTCTTC; J: TRBJ2-1; V: TRBV15; D: TRBD2; size: -
CDR3: CASNPTPRRQGDGLQETQYF; DNA: TGCGCCAGCAACCCCACACCGAGGAGACAGGGGGACGGGCTCCAAGAGACCCAGTACTTC; J: TRBJ2-5; V: TRBV10-2; D: TRBD1; size: -
CDR3: CASSVAAGQRNEKLFF; DNA: TGTGCCAGCAGCGTAGCTGCCGGCCAGAGGAATGAAAAACTGTTTTTT; J: TRBJ1-4; V: TRBV9; D: -; size: once
CDR3: CASSSPDRRETQYF; DNA: TGTGCCAGCAGCTCCCCGGACAGGCGGGAGACCCAGTACTTC; J: TRBJ2-5; V: TRBV28; D: TRBD1; size: -
CDR3: CASSPGQGGGLAGVGETQYF; DNA: TGTGCCAGCAGCCCAGGACAGGGGGGGGGACTAGCGGGAGTGGGAGAGACCCAGTACTTC; J: TRBJ2-5; V: TRBV9; D: TRBD2; size: -
CDR3: CASSQDLRTDYEQYF; DNA: TGCGCCAGCAGCCAAGATCTCAGGACAGACTACGAGCAGTACTTC; J: TRBJ2-7; V: TRBV4-3; D: -; size: -
CDR3: CASTPTGGETQYF; DNA: TGTGCCAGTACTCCGACAGGGGGAGAGACCCAGTACTTC; J: TRBJ2-5; V: TRBV19; D: TRBD1; size: -
CDR3: CASLTSGGYEQYF; DNA: TGTGCCAGTCTGACTAGCGGGGGGTACGAGCAGTACTTC; J: TRBJ2-7; V: TRBV19; D: TRBD2; size: -
CDR3: CASSPRLAGVGSYNEQFF; DNA: TGTGCCAGCAGCCCAAGACTAGCGGGAGTTGGCTCCTACAATGAGCAGTTCTTC; J: TRBJ2-1; V: TRBV11-3; D: TRBD2; size: once
CDR3: CSVKGGLAGVFYNEQFF; DNA: TGCAGCGTAAAAGGGGGACTAGCGGGAGTTTTCTACAATGAGCAGTTCTTC; J: TRBJ2-1; V: TRBV29-1; D: TRBD2; size: -
CDR3: CASSPRDFYGETQYF; DNA: TGTGCCAGCAGCCCTCGGGACTTCTATGGGGAGACCCAGTACTTC; J: TRBJ2-5; V: TRBV9; D: -; size: -
CDR3: CASSVTGLGNYGYTF; DNA: TGTGCCAGCAGCGTTACAGGGTTAGGGAACTATGGCTACACCTTC; J: TRBJ1-2; V: TRBV7-9; D: -; size: -
CDR3: CASTPAGLAGLYEQYF; DNA: TGCGCCAGCACCCCGGCTGGGCTAGCGGGACTCTACGAGCAGTACTTC; J: TRBJ2-7; V: TRBV5-1; D: TRBD2; size: -
CDR3: CASGDRGLTNEKLFF; DNA: TGTGCCAGCGGGGACAGGGGGCTTACTAATGAAAAACTGTTTTTT; J: TRBJ1-4; V: TRBV27; D: TRBD1; size: -
CDR3: CASSGPPGLNNEQFF; DNA: TGTGCCAGCAGTGGGCCCCCGGGACTAAACAATGAGCAGTTCTTC; J: TRBJ2-1; V: TRBV27; D: TRBD2; size: -
CDR3: CASSRPEQGAPTYEQYF; DNA: TGTGCCAGCTCACGTCCCGAACAGGGGGCGCCTACCTACGAGCAGTACTTC; J: TRBJ2-7; V: TRBV18; D: TRBD1; size: medium-sized
CDR3: CASSTGGGQETQYF; DNA: TGTGCCAGCAGCACGGGCGGGGGCCAAGAGACCCAGTACTTC; J: TRBJ2-5; V: TRBV7-3; D: TRBD2; size: few
CDR3: CASSEGGSDEQFF; DNA: TGTGCCAGCAGCGAGGGCGGGAGTGATGAGCAGTTCTTC; J: TRBJ2-1; V: TRBV9; D: TRBD2; size: few
CDR3: CASSIAAGGTGELFF; DNA: TGTGCCAGTAGTATTGCAGCGGGAGGAACCGGGGAGCTGTTTTTT; J: TRBJ2-2; V: TRBV19; D: TRBD2; size: -
CDR3: CASSLGGTNNQPQHF; DNA: TGCGCCAGCAGCTTGGGGGGCACCAACAATCAGCCCCAGCATTTT; J: TRBJ1-5; V: TRBV5-1; D: -; size: -
CDR3: CASSLAGGGETQYF; DNA: TGTGCCAGCAGCTTGGCGGGAGGGGGGGAGACCCAGTACTTC; J: TRBJ2-5; V: TRBV7-2; D: TRBD2; size: -
CDR3: CASSLVAGGPAGELFF; DNA: TGTGCCAGCAGCTTAGTCGCGGGAGGGCCGGCCGGGGAGCTGTTTTTT; J: TRBJ2-2; V: TRBV7-2; D: TRBD2; size: -
CDR3: CASGLSGSFADTQYF; DNA: TGCGCCAGCGGTCTGAGCGGGAGTTTCGCAGATACGCAGTATTTT; J: TRBJ2-3; V: TRBV5-1; D: TRBD2; size: -
CDR3: CASTPRGPDTQYF; DNA: TGTGCCAGCACCCCTAGGGGCCCAGATACGCAGTATTTT; J: TRBJ2-3; V: TRBV7-9; D: -; size: -
CDR3: CASSPPGTGPVGYTF; DNA: TGTGCCAGCTCACCCCCCGGGACAGGGCCGGTGGGCTACACCTTC; J: TRBJ1-2; V: TRBV18; D: TRBD1; size: -
CDR3: CASRNQPLGTTNTGELFF; DNA: TGTGCCAGCAGAAACCAACCCCTCGGGACAACGAACACCGGGGAGCTGTTTTTT; J: TRBJ2-2; V: TRBV11-2; D: -; size: -
CDR3: CASSHWTGTYEQYF; DNA: TGTGCCAGCAGCCACTGGACAGGGACCTACGAGCAGTACTTC; J: TRBJ2-7; V: TRBV7-9; D: TRBD1; size: -
CDR3: CASSSKQDSNEKLFF; DNA: TGTGCCAGCAGCTCAAAGCAGGACAGTAATGAAAAACTGTTTTTT; J: TRBJ1-4; V: TRBV4-2; D: -; size: -